Listed here are 17 T cell receptor beta chains from one sample, sequenced in a study of CD8+ T cells in alopecia areata. Patients with alopecia areata provided lesional scalp punch biopsies as well as peripheral blood. The authors extracted RNA and reverse transcribed it into cDNA as the sequencing template. The data were produced by immunoSEQ multiplex PCR, yet TCRdb's version contains in-frame clones alone and is incomplete. The data hold about 14,000 clones, with 50% to 70% observed a single time. Material: skin, obtained at week 0. Receptors originate from a human donor with alopecia areata.

This clone was found a few times. The chain uses TRBV28 and TRBJ2-4; the D gene is possibly TRBD1 (7 bases). Trimming removed 6 bases from V and 2 bases from J, with 11 bases in between. Per germline, CDR1 MDHEN and CDR2 SYDVKM. The CDR3 loop spans 14 amino acids. The CDR3 region has the DNA TGTGCCAGCAGGGAGGGGGCAACCAAAAACATTCAGTACTTC. Protein product: CASREGATKNIQYF.

V usage is TRBV20-1 and J usage is TRBJ1-1; D might be TRBD1 (6 bases). This CDR3 is 11 amino acids long. Germline V gene lookup returns CDR1 DFQATT and CDR2 SNEGSKA (reference sequence). In DNA form, the CDR3 reads TGCAATCGTAACAGGGAGACTGAAGCTTTCTTT. Translation: CNRNRETEAFF.

J is TRBJ2-1 and V is TRBV4-1; a weak D match, TRBD2 (5 bases). CDR1 is MGHRA and CDR2 is YSYEKL in the germline V gene. V was trimmed by 2 bases and J by 5 bases, leaving 16 bases between them. This CDR3 is built from 16 residues. The CDR3 DNA reads as TGCGCCAGCAGCCAATTTATCCTAGCCCAAAACAATGAGCAGTTCTTC. It encodes CASSQFILAQNNEQFF.

The V call is TRBV19, the J call TRBJ2-7; D ambiguous. Germline V gene lookup returns CDR1 LNHDA and CDR2 SQIVND (reference sequence). V lost 5 bases to trimming and J lost 2 bases, with 13 bases between them. The CDR3 consists of 14 residues. The CDR3 DNA reads TGTGCCAGTAGTGCCACGGGCGGACCCTACGAGCAGTACTTC. This encodes CASSATGGPYEQYF.

The CDR3 loop reads CASSYVGGSVDTF. For the CDR3, the DNA is TGTGCCAGCAGTTACGTCGGGGGGTCGGTGGACACCTTC. The rearrangement uses TRBV6-5 and TRBJ1-2; maybe TRBD1 (5 bases). V lost 2 bases, J lost 12 bases, and 16 bases lay in between. The CDR3 has 13 amino acids. Germline V gene lookup returns CDR1 MNHEY and CDR2 SVGAGI.

The chain recombines TRBV9 with TRBJ2-1; 11 bases are shared with TRBD2. CDR1 is SGDLS, CDR2 YYNGEE, per germline. The junction had 5 bases not matched to a gene; V was cut back by 2 bases and J by 4 bases. This CDR3 is 16 amino acids long. The DNA of the CDR3 is TGTGCCAGCAGCGTGAGACTAGCGGGGATTTACAATGAGCAGTTCTTC. It translates to CASSVRLAGIYNEQFF.

In this sample, this clone turned up a few times. The rearrangement joins TRBV5-1 to TRBJ2-5, with TRBD1 matching over 7 bases. Germline values: CDR1 SGHRS, CDR2 YFSETQ. The CDR3 is made up of 14 amino acids. Trimming removed 4 bases from V and 1 base from J; junction bases left unmatched: 4. The CDR3 sequence is CASSPGQLQETQYF. The CDR3 DNA reads TGCGCCAGCAGCCCGGGACAGCTCCAAGAGACCCAGTACTTC. Together with reference TRBV5-1 and TRBJ2-5, the CDR3 gives the full variable domain: KAGVTQTPRYLIKTRGQQVTLSCSPISGHRSVSWYQQTPGQGLQFLFEYFSETQRNKGNFPGRFSGRQFSNSRSEMNVSTLELGDSALYLCASSPGQLQETQYFGPGTRLLVL.

This clone has only a few counts. V usage is TRBV6-5 and J usage is TRBJ2-5; D gene ambiguous. The CDR3 has 15 amino acids. V lost 6 bases and J 2 bases, leaving 16 bases between the germline ends. Per the germline V gene, CDR1 is MNHEY and CDR2 is SVGAGI. This CDR3 is CASSSRAAIQETQYF. The CDR3 nucleotides read TGTGCCAGCAGCTCAAGGGCAGCTATTCAAGAGACCCAGTACTTC.

V usage is TRBV4-1 and J usage is TRBJ1-4; D call uncertain. CDR3 length: 16 residues. V lost 0 bases and J lost 5, with 13 bases in between. From germline, CDR1 is MGHRA and CDR2 YSYEKL. In DNA, the CDR3 is TGCGCCAGCAGCCAAGATACACGGGTACGGAATGAAAAACTGTTTTTT. Its translation: CASSQDTRVRNEKLFF.

The chain combines TRBV6-1 with TRBJ1-6; TRBD1 is a possible D gene (5 bases). Trimming cost V 4 bases and J 10 bases, with 20 bases left between them. The CDR3 runs 16 residues. The germline CDR1 and CDR2 sequences are MNHNS and SASEGT. CDR3 DNA sequence: TGTGCCAGCAGTGGTCTCCTCGGGGGAGTTAAATCACCCCTCCACTTT. Residues: CASSGLLGGVKSPLHF.

J is TRBJ2-4 and V is TRBV27; 10 bases fit TRBD1. This CDR3 spans 17 amino acids. CDR1 and CDR2 from the germline V gene are MNHEY and SMNVEV (reference sequence). Trimming at V came to 7 bases and at J to 3 bases, leaving 12 bases not matched to a gene. CDR3: CASTYLGTGASKNIQYF. CDR3 bases: TGTGCCAGCACGTACTTAGGGACAGGGGCGAGCAAAAACATTCAGTACTTC.

This chain uses TRBV5-1 with TRBJ2-2; D unresolved. Germline CDR1 and CDR2: SGHRS and YFSETQ. Trimming removed 0 bases from V and 2 bases from J, with 5 bases in between. The CDR3 has 14 amino acids. DNA of the CDR3: TGCGCCAGCAGCTTGGACCATAACACCGGGGAGCTGTTTTTT. Protein sequence: CASSLDHNTGELFF.

Of note for this clone: A read error may produce the germline difference seen at one junction end. Other DNA sequences from this sample encode an identical CDR3 as well. The rearrangement joins TRBV18 to TRBJ1-2; tentatively, D is TRBD1 (5 bases). The CDR3 contains 13 residues. Germline CDR1 reads KGHSH; CDR2 reads LQKENI. The CDR3 loop is CASSPPGSRACTF. The CDR3 DNA follows: TGCGCCAGCTCACCACCTGGATCCAGGGCCTGCACCTTC. Variable domain in full (rest from reference TRBV18 and TRBJ1-2): NAGVMQNPRHLVRRRGQEARLRCSPMKGHSHVYWYRQLPEEGLKFMVYLQKENIIDESGMPKERFSAEFPKEGPSILRIQQVVRGDSAAYFCASSPPGSRACTFGSGTRLTVV.

V and J are TRBV14 and TRBJ2-3, with a tentative D call TRBD1 (5 bases). The length of the CDR3 is 14 residues. V lost 8 bases to trimming and J lost 0 bases, with 12 bases between them. CDR1 and CDR2 from the germline V gene are SGHDN and FVKESK. CDR3 sequence reads: CASQDIYSTDTQYF. The CDR3 region has the DNA TGTGCCAGCCAGGACATCTATAGCACAGATACGCAGTATTTT.

The chain uses TRBV18 and TRBJ2-3, with a tentative D call TRBD1 (6 bases). The CDR3 is made up of 17 amino acids. CDR1 KGHSH and CDR2 LQKENI come from the germline V gene. The V end was cut by 0 bases, the J end by 0 bases, with 13 bases between. CDR3 sequence reads: CASSPPIDRLSTDTQYF. CDR3 coding DNA: TGTGCCAGCTCACCACCGATTGACAGGCTTAGCACAGATACGCAGTATTTT.

The chain combines TRBV30 with TRBJ1-2; TRBD1 is a possible D gene (6 bases). CDR3 length equals 15 residues. Germline V gene lookup returns CDR1 GTSNPN and CDR2 SVGIG (reference sequence). V lost 2 bases and J lost 4, with 17 bases in between. DNA of the CDR3: TGTGCCTGGAGTCCGGACCTGGGACACGTCTATGGCTACACCTTC. Translation gives CAWSPDLGHVYGYTF.

This chain joins TRBV5-1 and TRBJ2-5; 7 bases are shared with TRBD1. Per the germline V gene, CDR1 is SGHRS and CDR2 is YFSETQ. The length of the CDR3 is 14 residues. Trimming at V came to 0 bases and at J to 5 bases, leaving 4 bases not matched to a gene. The CDR3 loop reads CASSLGGGPETQYF. In DNA, the CDR3 is TGCGCCAGCAGCTTGGGAGGGGGCCCGGAGACCCAGTACTTC.